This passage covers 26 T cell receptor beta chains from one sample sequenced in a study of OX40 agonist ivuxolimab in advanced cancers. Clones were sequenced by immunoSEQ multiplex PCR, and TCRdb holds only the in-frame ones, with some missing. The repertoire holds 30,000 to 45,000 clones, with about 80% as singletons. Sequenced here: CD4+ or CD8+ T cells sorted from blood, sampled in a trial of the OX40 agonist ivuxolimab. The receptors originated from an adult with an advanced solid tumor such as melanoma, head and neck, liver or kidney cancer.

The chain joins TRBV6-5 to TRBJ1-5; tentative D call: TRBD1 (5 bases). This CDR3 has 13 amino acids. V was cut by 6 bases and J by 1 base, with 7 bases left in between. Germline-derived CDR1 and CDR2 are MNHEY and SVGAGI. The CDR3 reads CASRRDSNQPQHF. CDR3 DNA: TGTGCCAGCAGAAGGGACAGCAATCAGCCCCAGCATTTT.

CDR3 sequence reads: CASSPKFPGRLSEQYF. CDR3 in DNA: TGTGCCAGCAGTCCAAAATTCCCGGGACGGTTGAGCGAGCAGTACTTC. This chain joins TRBV2 and TRBJ2-7, with D perhaps assigned TRBD1 or TRBD2 (5 bases each). The V gene lost 5 bases and the J gene lost 6 bases, with 23 bases spanning the gap. This CDR3 region has 16 residues. The germline gives CDR1 SNHLY, CDR2 FYNNEI.

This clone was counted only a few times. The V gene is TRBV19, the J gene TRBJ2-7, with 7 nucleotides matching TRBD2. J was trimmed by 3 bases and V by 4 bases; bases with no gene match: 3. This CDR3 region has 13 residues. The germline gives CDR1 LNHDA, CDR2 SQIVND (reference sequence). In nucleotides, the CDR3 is TGTGCCAGTAGTAGGGGGGGATACTACGAGCAGTACTTC. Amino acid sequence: CASSRGGYYEQYF.

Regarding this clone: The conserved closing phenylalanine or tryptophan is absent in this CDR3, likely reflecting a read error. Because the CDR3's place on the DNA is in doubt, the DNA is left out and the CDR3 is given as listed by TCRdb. The CDR3 sequence is CASSIEVVFSGS. The rearrangement links TRBV19 to TRBJ1-2. Germline assignment: CDR1 LNHDA and CDR2 SQIVND (reference sequence). The CDR3 spans 12 residues, counting both ends.

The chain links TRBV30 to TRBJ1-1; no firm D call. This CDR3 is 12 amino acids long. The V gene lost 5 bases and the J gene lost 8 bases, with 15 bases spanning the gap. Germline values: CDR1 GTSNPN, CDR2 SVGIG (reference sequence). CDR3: CAWAPSDLEAFF. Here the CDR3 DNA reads TGTGCCTGGGCACCGTCGGATCTGGAAGCTTTCTTT.

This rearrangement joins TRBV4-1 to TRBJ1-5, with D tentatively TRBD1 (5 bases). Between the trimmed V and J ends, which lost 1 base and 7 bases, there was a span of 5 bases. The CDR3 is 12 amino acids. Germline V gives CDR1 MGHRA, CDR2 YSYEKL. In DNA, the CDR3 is TGCGCCAGCAGCCAAGCAGGGCAGCCCCAGCATTTT. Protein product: CASSQAGQPQHF.

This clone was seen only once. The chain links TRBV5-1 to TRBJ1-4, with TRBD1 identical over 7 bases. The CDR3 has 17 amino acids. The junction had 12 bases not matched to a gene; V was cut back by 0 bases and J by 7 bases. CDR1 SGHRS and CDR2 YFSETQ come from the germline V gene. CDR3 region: CASSLVETGSDFEKLFF. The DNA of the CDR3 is TGCGCCAGCAGCTTGGTAGAGACAGGGTCTGACTTTGAAAAACTGTTTTTT.

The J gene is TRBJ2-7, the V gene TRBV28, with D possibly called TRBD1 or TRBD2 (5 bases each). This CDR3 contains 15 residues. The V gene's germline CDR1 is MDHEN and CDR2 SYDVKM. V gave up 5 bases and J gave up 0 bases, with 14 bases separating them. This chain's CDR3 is CASSRDLRSSYEQYF. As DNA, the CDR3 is TGTGCCAGCAGTCGGGACCTTAGGAGCTCCTACGAGCAGTACTTC. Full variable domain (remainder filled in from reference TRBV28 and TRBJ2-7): DVKVTQSSRYLVKRTGEKVFLECVQDMDHENMFWYRQDPGLGLRLIYFSYDVKMKEKGDIPEGYSVSREKKERFSLILESASTNQTSMYLCASSRDLRSSYEQYFGPGTRLTVT.

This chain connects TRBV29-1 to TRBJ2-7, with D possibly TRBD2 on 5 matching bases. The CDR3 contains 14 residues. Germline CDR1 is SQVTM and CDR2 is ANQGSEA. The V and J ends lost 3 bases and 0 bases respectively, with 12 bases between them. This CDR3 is CSVDEGESSYEQYF. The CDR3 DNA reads TGCAGCGTTGATGAGGGAGAAAGCTCCTACGAGCAGTACTTC.

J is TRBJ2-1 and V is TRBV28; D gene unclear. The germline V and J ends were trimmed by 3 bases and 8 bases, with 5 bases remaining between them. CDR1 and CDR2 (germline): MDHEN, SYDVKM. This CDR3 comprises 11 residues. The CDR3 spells CASSFGDEQFF. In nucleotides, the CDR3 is TGTGCCAGCAGTTTCGGCGATGAGCAGTTCTTC.

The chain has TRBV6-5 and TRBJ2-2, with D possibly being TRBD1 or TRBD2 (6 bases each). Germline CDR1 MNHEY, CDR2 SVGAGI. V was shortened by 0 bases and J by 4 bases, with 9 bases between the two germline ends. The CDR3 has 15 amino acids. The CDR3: CASSYSEGVTGELFF. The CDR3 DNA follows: TGTGCCAGCAGTTACTCGGAGGGGGTCACCGGGGAGCTGTTTTTT.

The CDR3, as DNA: TGTGCCAGCAGTCCCGGACCTTACGAGCAGTACTTC. It encodes CASSPGPYEQYF. The V and J genes are TRBV6-5 and TRBJ2-7, with D uncertain. Germline CDR1 MNHEY, CDR2 SVGAGI. The CDR3 runs to 12 residues. V lost 5 bases and J 4 bases, leaving 9 bases between the germline ends.

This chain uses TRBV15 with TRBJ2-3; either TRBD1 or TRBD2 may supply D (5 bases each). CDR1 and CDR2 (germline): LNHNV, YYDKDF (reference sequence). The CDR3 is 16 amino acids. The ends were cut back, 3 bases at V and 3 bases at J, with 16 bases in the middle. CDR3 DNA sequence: TGTGCCACCAGCAGCCTATCCGGGACGAGTACAGATACGCAGTATTTT. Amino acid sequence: CATSSLSGTSTDTQYF.

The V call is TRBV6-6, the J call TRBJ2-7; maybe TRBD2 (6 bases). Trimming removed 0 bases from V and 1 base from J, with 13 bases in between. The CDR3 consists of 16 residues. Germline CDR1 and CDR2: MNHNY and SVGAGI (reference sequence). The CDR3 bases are TGTGCCAGCAGTTACTCGGGCAGACGGGGGTCCTACGAGCAGTACTTC. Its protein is CASSYSGRRGSYEQYF.

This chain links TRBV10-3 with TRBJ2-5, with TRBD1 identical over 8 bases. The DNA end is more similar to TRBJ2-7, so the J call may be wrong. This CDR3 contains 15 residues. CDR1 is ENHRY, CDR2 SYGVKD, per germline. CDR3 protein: CAISEESGGNYEQYF. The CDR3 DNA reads TGTGCCATCAGTGAAGAGTCAGGGGGCAATTACGAGCAGTACTTC.

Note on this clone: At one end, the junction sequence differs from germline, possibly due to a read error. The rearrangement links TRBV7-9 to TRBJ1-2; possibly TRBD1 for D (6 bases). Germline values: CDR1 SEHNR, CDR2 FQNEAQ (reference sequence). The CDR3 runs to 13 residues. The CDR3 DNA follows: TGTGCCAGCAGTCTCCGGGACACCCCGAAGGTCTCCTTC. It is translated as CASSLRDTPKVSF.

CDR3: CASSLLDSWSGELFF. CDR3 DNA sequence: TGTGCCAGCAGCTTATTGGACAGTTGGTCCGGGGAGCTGTTTTTT. The chain combines TRBV11-2 with TRBJ2-2; D is possibly TRBD1 (6 bases). The CDR3 has 15 amino acids. Between the trimmed V and J ends, which lost 2 bases and 6 bases, there was a span of 13 bases. Germline CDR1 and CDR2: SGHAT and FQNNGV.

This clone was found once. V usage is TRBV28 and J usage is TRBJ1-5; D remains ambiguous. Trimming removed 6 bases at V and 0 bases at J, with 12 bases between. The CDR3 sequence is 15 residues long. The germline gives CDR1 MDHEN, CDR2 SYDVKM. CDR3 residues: CASSPDFYSNQPQHF. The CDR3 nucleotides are TGTGCCAGCAGCCCTGACTTTTATAGCAATCAGCCCCAGCATTTT.

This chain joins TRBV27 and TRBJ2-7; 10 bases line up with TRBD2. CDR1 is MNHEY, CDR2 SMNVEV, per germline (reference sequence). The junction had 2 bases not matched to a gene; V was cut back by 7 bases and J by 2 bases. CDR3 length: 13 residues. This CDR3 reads CASKLAGPYEQYF. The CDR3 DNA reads TGTGCCAGCAAACTAGCGGGGCCCTACGAGCAGTACTTC.

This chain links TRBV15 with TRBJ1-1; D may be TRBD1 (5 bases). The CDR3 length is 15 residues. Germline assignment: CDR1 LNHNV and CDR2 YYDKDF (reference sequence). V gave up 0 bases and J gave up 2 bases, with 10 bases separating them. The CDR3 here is CATSRDRALNTEAFF. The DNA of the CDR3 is TGTGCCACCAGCAGAGACAGGGCGTTAAACACTGAAGCTTTCTTT.

This CDR3 reads CASSEQMMDYNEQFF. DNA of the CDR3: TGTGCCAGCAGTGAACAGATGATGGACTACAATGAGCAGTTCTTC. V is TRBV6-1 and J is TRBJ2-1; D gene uncertain. V was shortened by 2 bases and J by 3 bases, with 11 bases between the two germline ends. CDR1 MNHNS and CDR2 SASEGT come from the germline V gene. CDR3 size: 15 residues.

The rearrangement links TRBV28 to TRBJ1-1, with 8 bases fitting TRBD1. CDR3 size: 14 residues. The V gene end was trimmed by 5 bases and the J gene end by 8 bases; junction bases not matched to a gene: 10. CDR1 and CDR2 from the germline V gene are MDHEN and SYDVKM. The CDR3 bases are TGTGCCAGCAGTGCCGGACAGGGCCGACGAGAAGCTTTCTTT. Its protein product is CASSAGQGRREAFF.

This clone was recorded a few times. Here the CDR3 DNA reads TGTGCCAGCAGACTTGGGACAGGACACTACGAGCAGTACTTC. It is translated as CASRLGTGHYEQYF. The chain is built from TRBV27 and TRBJ2-7, with 8 bases matching TRBD1. The J segment lost 3 bases and the V segment lost 6 bases, leaving 7 bases of the junction unmatched. The CDR3 runs to 14 residues. Germline assignment: CDR1 MNHEY and CDR2 SMNVEV (reference sequence).

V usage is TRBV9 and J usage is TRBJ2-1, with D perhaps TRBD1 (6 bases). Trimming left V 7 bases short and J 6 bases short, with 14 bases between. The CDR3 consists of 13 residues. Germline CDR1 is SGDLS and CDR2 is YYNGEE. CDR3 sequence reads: CASGGGSLNEQFF. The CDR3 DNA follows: TGTGCCAGCGGGGGCGGGTCTCTCAATGAGCAGTTCTTC.

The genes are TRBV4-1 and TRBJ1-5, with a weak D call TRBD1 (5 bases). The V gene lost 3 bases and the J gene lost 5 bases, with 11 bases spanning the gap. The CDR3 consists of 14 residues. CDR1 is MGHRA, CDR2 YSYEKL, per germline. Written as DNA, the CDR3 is TGCGCCAGCAGCCAGGATCAGGGTTATCAGCCCCAGCATTTT. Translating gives CASSQDQGYQPQHF.

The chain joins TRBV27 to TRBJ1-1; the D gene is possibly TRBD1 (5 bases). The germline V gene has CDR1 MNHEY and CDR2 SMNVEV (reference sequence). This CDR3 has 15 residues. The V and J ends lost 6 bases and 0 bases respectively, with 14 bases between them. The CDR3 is CASSLRGRMNTEAFF. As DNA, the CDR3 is TGTGCCAGCAGCCTTAGGGGCAGGATGAACACTGAAGCTTTCTTT.